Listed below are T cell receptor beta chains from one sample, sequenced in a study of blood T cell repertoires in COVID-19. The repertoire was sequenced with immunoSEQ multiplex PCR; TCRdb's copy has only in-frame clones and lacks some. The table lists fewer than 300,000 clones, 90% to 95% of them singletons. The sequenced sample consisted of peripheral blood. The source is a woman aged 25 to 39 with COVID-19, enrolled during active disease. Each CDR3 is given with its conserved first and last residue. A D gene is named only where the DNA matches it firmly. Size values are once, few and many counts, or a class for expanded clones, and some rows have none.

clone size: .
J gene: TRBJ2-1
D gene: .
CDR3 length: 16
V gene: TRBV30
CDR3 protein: CAWSGARISSYNEQFF
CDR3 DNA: TGTGCCTGGAGTGGGGCGCGTATAAGCTCCTACAATGAGCAGTTCTTC

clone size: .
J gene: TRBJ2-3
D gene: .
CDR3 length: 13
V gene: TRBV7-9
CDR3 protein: CASSFVESDTQYF
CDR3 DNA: TGTGCCAGCAGCTTCGTAGAATCAGATACGCAGTATTTT

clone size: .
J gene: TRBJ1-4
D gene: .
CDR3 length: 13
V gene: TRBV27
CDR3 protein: CASSSGLGEKLFF
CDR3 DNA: TGTGCCAGCAGTTCAGGGCTTGGAGAAAAACTGTTTTTT

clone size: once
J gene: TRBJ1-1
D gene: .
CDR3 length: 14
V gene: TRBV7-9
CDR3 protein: CASSPSGFDWEAFF
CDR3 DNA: TGTGCCAGCAGCCCATCAGGGTTTGATTGGGAAGCTTTCTTT

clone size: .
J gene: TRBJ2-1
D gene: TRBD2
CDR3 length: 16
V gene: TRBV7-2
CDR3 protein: CASSLAHSGRAGEQFF
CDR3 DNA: TGTGCCAGCAGCTTAGCGCATAGCGGGAGGGCCGGTGAGCAGTTCTTC

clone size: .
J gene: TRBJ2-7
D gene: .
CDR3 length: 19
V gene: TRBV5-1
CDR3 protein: CASSLEGQGSLGRSYEQYF
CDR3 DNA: TGCGCCAGCAGCTTGGAAGGGCAGGGGTCCCTTGGACGCTCCTACGAGCAGTACTTC

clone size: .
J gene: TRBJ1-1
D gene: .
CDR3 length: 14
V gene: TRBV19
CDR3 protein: CASSIRGTNTEAFF
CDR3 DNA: TGTGCCAGTAGTATACGGGGAACGAACACTGAAGCTTTCTTT

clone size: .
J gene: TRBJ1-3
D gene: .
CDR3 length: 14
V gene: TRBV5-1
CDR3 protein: CASSQDSSGNTIYF
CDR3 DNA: TGCGCCAGCAGCCAAGACAGCTCTGGAAACACCATATATTTT

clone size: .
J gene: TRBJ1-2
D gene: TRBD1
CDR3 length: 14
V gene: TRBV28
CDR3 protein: CASSAGTGNFGYTF
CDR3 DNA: TGTGCCAGCAGCGCCGGGACAGGGAACTTTGGCTACACCTTC

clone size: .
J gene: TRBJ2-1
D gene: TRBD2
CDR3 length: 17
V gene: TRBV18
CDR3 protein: CASSPDRTSGSGGEQFF
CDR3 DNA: TGTGCCAGCTCACCGGACAGGACTAGCGGGAGTGGAGGTGAGCAGTTCTTC

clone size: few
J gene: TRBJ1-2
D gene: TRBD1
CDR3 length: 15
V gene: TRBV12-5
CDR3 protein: CASDDPGQGINGYTF
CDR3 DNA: TGTGCTAGTGACGATCCGGGACAGGGGATTAATGGCTACACCTTC

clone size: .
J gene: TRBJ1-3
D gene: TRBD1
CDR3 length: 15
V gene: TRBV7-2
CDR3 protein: CASATGAYSGNTIYF
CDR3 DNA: TGTGCCAGCGCCACAGGGGCCTACTCTGGAAACACCATATATTTT

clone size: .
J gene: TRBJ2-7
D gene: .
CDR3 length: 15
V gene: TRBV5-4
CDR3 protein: CASSLDQGGFYEQYF
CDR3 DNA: TGTGCCAGCAGCTTGGACCAAGGCGGATTCTACGAGCAGTACTTC

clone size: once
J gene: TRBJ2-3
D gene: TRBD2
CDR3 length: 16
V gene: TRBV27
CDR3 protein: CASSLLAGASTDTQYF
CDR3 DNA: TGTGCCAGCAGTTTACTAGCGGGGGCTAGCACAGATACGCAGTATTTT

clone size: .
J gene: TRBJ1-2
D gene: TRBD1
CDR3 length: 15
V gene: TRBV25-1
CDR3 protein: CASSAPGQGIGGYTF
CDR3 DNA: TGTGCCAGCAGTGCCCCGGGACAGGGGATTGGTGGCTACACCTTC

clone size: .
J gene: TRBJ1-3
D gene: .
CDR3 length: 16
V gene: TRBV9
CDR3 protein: CASSPRQTGERNTIYF
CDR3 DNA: TGTGCCAGCAGCCCTCGCCAGACAGGAGAAAGAAACACCATATATTTT

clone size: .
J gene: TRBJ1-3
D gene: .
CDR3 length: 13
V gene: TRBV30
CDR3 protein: CAWTGQLGNTIYF
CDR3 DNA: TGTGCCTGGACCGGACAGCTTGGAAACACCATATATTTT

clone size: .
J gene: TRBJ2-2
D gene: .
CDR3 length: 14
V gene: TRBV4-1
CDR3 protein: CASMTLAGTGELFF
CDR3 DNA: TGCGCCAGCATGACCCTGGCGGGTACCGGGGAGCTGTTTTTT

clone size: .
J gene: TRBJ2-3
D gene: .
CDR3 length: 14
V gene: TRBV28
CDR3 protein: CASSLPTSMNTQYF
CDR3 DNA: TGTGCCAGCAGTCTTCCGACTAGTATGAATACGCAGTATTTT

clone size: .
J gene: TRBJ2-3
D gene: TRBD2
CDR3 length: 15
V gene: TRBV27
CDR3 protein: CASSELAGLTDTQYF
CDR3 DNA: TGTGCCAGCAGTGAGCTAGCGGGATTAACAGATACGCAGTATTTT

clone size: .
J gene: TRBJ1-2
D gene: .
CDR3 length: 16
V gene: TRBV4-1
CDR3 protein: CASSQSPSTGSYGYTF
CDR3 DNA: TGCGCCAGCAGCCAAAGTCCTTCGACAGGATCCTATGGCTACACCTTC

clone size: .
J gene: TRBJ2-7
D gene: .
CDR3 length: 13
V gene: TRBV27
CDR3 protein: CASSLIFRGEQYF
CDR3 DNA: TGTGCCAGCAGTTTAATCTTCCGGGGCGAGCAGTACTTC

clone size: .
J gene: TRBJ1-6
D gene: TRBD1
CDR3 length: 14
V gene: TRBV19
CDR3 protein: CASVQGAGIGPLHF
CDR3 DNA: TGTGCCAGCGTACAGGGGGCAGGTATAGGGCCCCTCCACTTT

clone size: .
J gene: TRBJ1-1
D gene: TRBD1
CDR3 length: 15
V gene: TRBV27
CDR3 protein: CASSLWTGDLGEAFF
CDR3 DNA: TGTGCCAGCAGTTTATGGACAGGGGACCTTGGTGAAGCTTTCTTT

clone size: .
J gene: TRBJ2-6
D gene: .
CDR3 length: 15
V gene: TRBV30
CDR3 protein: CAWSHLPSGANVLTF
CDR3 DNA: TGTGCCTGGTCCCACTTACCATCTGGGGCCAACGTCCTGACTTTC

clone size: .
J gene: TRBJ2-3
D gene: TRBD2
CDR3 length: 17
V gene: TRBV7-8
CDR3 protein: CASSLHSLAGGGDTQYF
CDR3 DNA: TGTGCCAGCAGCTTACATTCGCTAGCGGGAGGGGGGGATACGCAGTATTTT

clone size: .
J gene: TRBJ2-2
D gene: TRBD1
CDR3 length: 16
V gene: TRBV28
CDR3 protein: CASSTRTGLATGELFF
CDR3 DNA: TGTGCCAGCAGCACAAGGACAGGGTTGGCCACCGGGGAGCTGTTTTTT

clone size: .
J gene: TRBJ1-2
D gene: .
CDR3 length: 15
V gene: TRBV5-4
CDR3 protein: CASSAGQLANYGYTF
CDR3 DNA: TGTGCCAGCAGCGCCGGACAGTTAGCTAACTATGGCTACACCTTC

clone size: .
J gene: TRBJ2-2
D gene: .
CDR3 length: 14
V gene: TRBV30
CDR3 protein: CAWIGLTNTGELFF
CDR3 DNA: TGTGCCTGGATTGGGCTAACAAACACCGGGGAGCTGTTTTTT

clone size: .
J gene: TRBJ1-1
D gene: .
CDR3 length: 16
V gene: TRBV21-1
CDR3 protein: CASIQKGDKGNTEAFF
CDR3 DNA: TGTGCCAGCATCCAAAAGGGGGACAAGGGCAACACTGAAGCTTTCTTT

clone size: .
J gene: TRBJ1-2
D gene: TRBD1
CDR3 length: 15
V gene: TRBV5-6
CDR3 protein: CASSLGDSLFYGYTF
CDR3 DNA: TGTGCCAGCAGCTTGGGGGACAGCCTTTTCTATGGCTACACCTTC

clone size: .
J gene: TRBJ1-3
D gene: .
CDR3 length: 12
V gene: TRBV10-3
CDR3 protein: CATSTGGNTIYF
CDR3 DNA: TGTGCCACCTCGACTGGGGGAAACACCATATATTTT

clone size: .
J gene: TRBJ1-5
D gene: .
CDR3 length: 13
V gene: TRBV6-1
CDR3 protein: CASSEGVGRPQHF
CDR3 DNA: TGTGCCAGCAGTGAAGGAGTCGGTCGTCCCCAGCATTTT

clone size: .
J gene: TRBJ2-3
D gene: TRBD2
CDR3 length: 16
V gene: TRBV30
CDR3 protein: CAWSVEPGLAADTQYF
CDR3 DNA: TGTGCCTGGAGTGTTGAGCCCGGACTAGCGGCAGATACGCAGTATTTT

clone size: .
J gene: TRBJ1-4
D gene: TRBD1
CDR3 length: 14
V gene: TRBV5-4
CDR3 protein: CASSPGQTREKLFF
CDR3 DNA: TGTGCCAGCAGCCCGGGACAGACTAGAGAAAAACTGTTTTTT

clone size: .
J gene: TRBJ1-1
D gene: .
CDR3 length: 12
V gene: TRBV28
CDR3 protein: CASSFPGIEAFF
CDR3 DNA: TGTGCCAGCAGTTTCCCCGGGATTGAAGCTTTCTTT

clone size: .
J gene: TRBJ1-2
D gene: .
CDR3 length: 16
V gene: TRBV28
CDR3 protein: CASSFKGRIPFYGYTF
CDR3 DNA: TGTGCCAGCAGTTTTAAGGGGCGAATCCCATTCTATGGCTACACCTTC

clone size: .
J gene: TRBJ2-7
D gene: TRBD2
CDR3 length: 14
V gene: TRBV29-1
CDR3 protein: CSVYPGLGAFEQYF
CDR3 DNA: TGCAGCGTTTACCCGGGACTAGGAGCTTTCGAGCAGTACTTC

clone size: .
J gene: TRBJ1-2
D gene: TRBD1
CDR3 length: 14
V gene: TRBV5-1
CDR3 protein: CASSLEGTGSGYTF
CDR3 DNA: TGCGCCAGCAGCTTGGAAGGGACAGGGTCTGGCTACACCTTC

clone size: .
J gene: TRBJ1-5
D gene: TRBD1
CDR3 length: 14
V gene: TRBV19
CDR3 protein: CASTRDRGTQPQHF
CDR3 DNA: TGTGCCAGTACCCGGGACAGGGGTACCCAGCCCCAGCATTTT

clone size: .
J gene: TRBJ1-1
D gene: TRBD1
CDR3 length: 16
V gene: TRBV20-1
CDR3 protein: CSASPNSGTANTEAFF
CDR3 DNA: TGCAGTGCTAGTCCTAATTCCGGGACAGCGAACACTGAAGCTTTCTTT

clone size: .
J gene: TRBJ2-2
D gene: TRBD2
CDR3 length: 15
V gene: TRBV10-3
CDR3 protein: CAISDTGGQTGELFF
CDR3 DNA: TGTGCCATCAGTGACACGGGAGGCCAAACCGGGGAGCTGTTTTTT

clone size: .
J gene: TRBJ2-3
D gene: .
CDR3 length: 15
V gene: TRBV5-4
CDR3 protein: CASSSEGSGTDTQYF
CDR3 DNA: TGTGCCAGCAGCTCCGAGGGTAGCGGCACAGATACGCAGTATTTT

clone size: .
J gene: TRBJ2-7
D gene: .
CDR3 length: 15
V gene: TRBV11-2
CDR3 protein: CASSLVGALQGEQYF
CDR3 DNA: TGTGCCAGCAGCTTAGTAGGGGCCCTACAGGGCGAGCAGTACTTC

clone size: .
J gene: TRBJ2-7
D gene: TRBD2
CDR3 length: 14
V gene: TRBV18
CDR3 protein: CASSPPGLLYEQYF
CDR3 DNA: TGTGCCAGCTCACCTCCGGGACTACTGTACGAGCAGTACTTC

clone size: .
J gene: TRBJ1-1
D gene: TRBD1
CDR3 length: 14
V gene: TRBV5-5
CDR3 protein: CASSLNRGYTEAFF
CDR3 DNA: TGTGCCAGCAGCCTAAACAGGGGATACACTGAAGCTTTCTTT

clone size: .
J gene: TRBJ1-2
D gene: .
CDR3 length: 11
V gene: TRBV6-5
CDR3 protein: CASRQSYGYTF
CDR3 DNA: TGTGCCAGCAGACAATCCTATGGCTACACCTTC

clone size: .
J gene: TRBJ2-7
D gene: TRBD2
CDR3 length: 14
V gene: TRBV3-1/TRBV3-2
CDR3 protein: CASSQQREAYEQYF
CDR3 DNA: TGTGCCAGCAGCCAACAGCGGGAAGCCTACGAGCAGTACTTC

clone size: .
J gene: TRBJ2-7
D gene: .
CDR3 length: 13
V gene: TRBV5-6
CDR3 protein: CASSLIRGGEQYF
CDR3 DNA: TGTGCCAGCAGCTTGATCAGGGGTGGCGAGCAGTACTTC

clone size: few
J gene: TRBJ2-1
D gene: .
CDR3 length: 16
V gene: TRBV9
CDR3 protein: CASSGGLGGSYNEQFF
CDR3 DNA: TGTGCCAGCAGCGGCGGGTTGGGTGGCTCCTACAATGAGCAGTTCTTC

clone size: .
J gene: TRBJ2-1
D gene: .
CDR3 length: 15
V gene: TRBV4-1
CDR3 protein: CASSPGERVSNEQFF
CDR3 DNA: TGCGCCAGCAGCCCGGGGGAGCGGGTGTCCAATGAGCAGTTCTTC

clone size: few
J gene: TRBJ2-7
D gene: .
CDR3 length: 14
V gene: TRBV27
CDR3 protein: CASSLDRAGYEQYF
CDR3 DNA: TGTGCCAGCAGTTTAGATAGGGCGGGCTACGAGCAGTACTTC

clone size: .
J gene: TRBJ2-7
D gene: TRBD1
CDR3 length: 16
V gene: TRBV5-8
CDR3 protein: CASSLVWDRFPYEQYF
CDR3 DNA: TGTGCCAGCAGCTTGGTTTGGGACAGATTTCCCTACGAGCAGTACTTC

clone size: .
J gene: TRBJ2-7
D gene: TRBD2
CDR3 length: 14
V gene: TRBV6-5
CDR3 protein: CASGVGGATYEQYF
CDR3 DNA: TGTGCCAGCGGCGTCGGGGGGGCAACCTACGAGCAGTACTTC

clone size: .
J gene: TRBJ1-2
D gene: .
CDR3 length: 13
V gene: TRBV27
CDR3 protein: CASTFAGGYGYTF
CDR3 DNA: TGTGCCAGCACGTTCGCGGGGGGCTATGGCTACACCTTC

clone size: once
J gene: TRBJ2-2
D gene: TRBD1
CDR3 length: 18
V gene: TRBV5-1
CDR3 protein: CASSLDIPGGEGPGELFF
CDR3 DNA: TGCGCCAGCAGCTTGGATATACCAGGGGGCGAAGGTCCCGGGGAGCTGTTTTTT

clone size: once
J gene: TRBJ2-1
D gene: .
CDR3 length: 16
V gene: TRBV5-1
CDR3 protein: CASSLAASEIFNEQFF
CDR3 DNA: TGCGCCAGCAGCTTGGCGGCTAGCGAGATCTTCAATGAGCAGTTCTTC